This TCR beta chain was identified during a study of T-cell reconstitution after alpha-beta-depleted transplantation in children. The J segment lost 11 bases and the V segment lost 5 bases, leaving 23 bases of the junction unmatched. The CDR3 sequence is 19 residues long. The germline V gene has CDR1 MNHNS and CDR2 SASEGT. Study-wide results and caveats: Once a year had passed after transplant, T-cell counts and diversity came mostly from newly produced T cells. The origin of high day-60 TCRbeta diversity in some patients lay in surviving recipient T cells and thymic progenitors.

This clonotype was seen a few times. Its target is not known. The authors prepared the TCRbeta library with unique molecular identifiers. MiXCR, applied by TCRdb to the PCR reads, yields one record per CDR3 protein. Of 300,000 to 400,000 distinct CDR3 sequences listed, around 16% are singletons. Sequencing used PBMCs, mostly from graft donor cells, obtained 360 days after TCRalphabeta/CD19-depleted stem cell transplant. The chain recombines TRBV6-1 with TRBJ2-7; TRBD2 matches 14 bases. This receptor was taken from a male patient aged 2-15 years who had a stem cell transplant for acute lymphoblastic leukemia, so the T cells may come from the graft donor. CDR3 in DNA: TGTGCCAGCAGTCGCCAACCTCTCGGGACTAGCGGGAGTTTGGATCGAAAGTACTTC. Its protein product is CASSRQPLGTSGSLDRKYF.